This T cell receptor (beta chain) stems from a study of OX40 agonist ivuxolimab in advanced cancers. Overall study context: Administration of intravenous ivuxolimab to patients occurred every 2 weeks at 0.01 to 10 mg/kg. Dose-escalation patients' cancers were hepatocellular carcinoma, melanoma, renal cell or head and neck cancer. Points from the study as a whole: At 0.1 to 3.0 mg/kg, CD4+ and CD8+ blood T cells expanded clonally by week 6.

About this clone: As yet, its antigen is unknown.

Using immunoSEQ multiplex PCR, the repertoire was profiled, and TCRdb retains in-frame clones only, with some absent. The sample yields about 95,000 clones, around nine tenths seen once. The V end lost 1 base, the J end lost 4 bases, and 10 bases lay between the germline ends. Germline V gene sequence: CDR1 KGHSH, CDR2 LQKENI. The CDR3 length is 14 residues. The source of this sequence is an adult with an advanced solid tumor such as melanoma, head and neck, liver or kidney cancer. V is TRBV18 and J is TRBJ2-5; weak D call: TRBD1 (5 bases). Source: CD4+ or CD8+ T cells sorted from blood, taken in a trial of the OX40 agonist ivuxolimab. The chain's CDR3 is CASSPQGSTETQYF. DNA for the CDR3: TGTGCCAGCTCACCACAGGGGTCCACAGAGACCCAGTACTTC.